This T cell receptor (beta chain) emerged from a study of CXCR3-negative and CXCR3-positive naive CD8 T cells. CDR3 size: 17 residues. CDR1 MDHEN and CDR2 SYDVKM come from the germline V gene. UMI labels and 5' RACE were used to prepare the TRB cDNA libraries. TCRdb re-called the 5' RACE reads and shows each CDR3 protein once, DNA omitted. Recorded here are fewer than 55,000 distinct CDR3 sequences; the top ten clones represent around 1.6%. The chain has TRBV28 and TRBJ2-7; TCRdb gives TRBD1 as the D gene, but with no DNA this cannot be confirmed. Sequenced material: naive CXCR3- CD8+ T cells from blood. The subset is: CD45RO-CCR7+CD27+CD95- naive CD8+ T cells lacking CXCR3 (TNR3-). This TCR was sampled from a human donor in good health. Some clones in this sample may be carry-over from other donors' samples. This chain's CDR3 is CASSLRGVKGGVHEQYF. The full variable domain, rest sourced from reference TRBV28 and TRBJ2-7, is DVKVTQSSRYLVKRTGEKVFLECVQDMDHENMFWYRQDPGLGLRLIYFSYDVKMKEKGDIPEGYSVSREKKERFSLILESASTNQTSMYLCASSLRGVKGGVHEQYFGPGTRLTVT.